This entry concerns a single TCR beta chain. The source of the sample is a study of blood T cell repertoires in COVID-19. The repertoire was sequenced with immunoSEQ multiplex PCR; TCRdb's copy has only in-frame clones and lacks some. The data contain 210,000 or so clones, about nine tenths of them singletons. The CDR3 is 15 residues long. Losses at the gene ends were 6 bases for V and 0 bases for J; bases not matched to a gene: 3. CDR1 is MNHEY and CDR2 is SVGAGI in the germline V gene. Sequencing was done on a sample of PBMCs or T cells enriched from blood (not recorded which). V gene TRBV6-5 combines with J gene TRBJ1-4; TRBD1 agrees at 8 bases. This TCR derives from a woman between 45 and 60 years old in a cohort exposed to, infected with or recovered from COVID-19 (not recorded which). The CDR3 DNA reads as TGTGCCAGCAGCAGGACAGGGTCAACTAATGAAAAACTGTTTTTT. This gives the protein CASSRTGSTNEKLFF.